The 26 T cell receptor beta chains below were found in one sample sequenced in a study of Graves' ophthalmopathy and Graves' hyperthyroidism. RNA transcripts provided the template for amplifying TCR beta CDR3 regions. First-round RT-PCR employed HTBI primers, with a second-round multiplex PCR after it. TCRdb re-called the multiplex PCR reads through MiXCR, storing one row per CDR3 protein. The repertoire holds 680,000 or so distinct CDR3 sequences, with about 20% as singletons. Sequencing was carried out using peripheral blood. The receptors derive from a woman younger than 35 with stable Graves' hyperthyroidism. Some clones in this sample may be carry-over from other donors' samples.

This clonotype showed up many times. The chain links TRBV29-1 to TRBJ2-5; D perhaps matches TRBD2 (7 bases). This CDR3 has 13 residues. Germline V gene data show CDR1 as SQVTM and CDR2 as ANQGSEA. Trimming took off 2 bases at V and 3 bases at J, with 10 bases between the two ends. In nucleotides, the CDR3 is TGCAGCGTTGAAACGGGGGGCGAAGAGACCCAGTACTTC. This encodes CSVETGGEETQYF.

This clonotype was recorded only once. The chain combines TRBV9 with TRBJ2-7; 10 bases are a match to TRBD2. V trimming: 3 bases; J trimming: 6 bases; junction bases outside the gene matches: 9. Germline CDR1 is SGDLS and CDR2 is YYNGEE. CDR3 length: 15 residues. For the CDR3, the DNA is TGTGCCAGCAGCGCCACTAGCGGGGTAAGGGCCGAGCAGTACTTC. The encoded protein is CASSATSGVRAEQYF.

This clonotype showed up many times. The CDR3 reads CASSGGLAGVETQYF. Written as DNA, the CDR3 is TGTGCCAGCAGTGGTGGACTAGCGGGGGTGGAGACCCAGTACTTC. V is TRBV2 and J is TRBJ2-5; 13 bases map to TRBD2. The germline V gene has CDR1 SNHLY and CDR2 FYNNEI. CDR3 length equals 15 residues. Trimming at V came to 4 bases and at J to 5 bases, leaving 4 bases not matched to a gene.

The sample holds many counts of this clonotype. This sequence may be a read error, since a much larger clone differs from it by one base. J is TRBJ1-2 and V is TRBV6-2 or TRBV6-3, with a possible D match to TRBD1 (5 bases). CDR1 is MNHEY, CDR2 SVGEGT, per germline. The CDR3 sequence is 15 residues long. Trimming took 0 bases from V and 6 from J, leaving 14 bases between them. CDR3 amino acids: CASSYSPGQAHGYTF. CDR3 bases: TGTGCCAGCAGTTACTCGCCGGGGCAGGCCCATGGCTACACCTTC.

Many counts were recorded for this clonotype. CDR3 sequence: CASSFQGLKKALHF. The CDR3 coding sequence is TGTGCCAGCAGTTTTCAGGGGCTAAAGAAGGCCCTCCACTTT. The chain is built from TRBV12-3 or TRBV12-4 and TRBJ1-6, with D perhaps matching TRBD1 (6 bases). The CDR3 extends over 14 amino acids. Trimming stripped 3 bases from V and 14 bases from J, with 17 bases between.

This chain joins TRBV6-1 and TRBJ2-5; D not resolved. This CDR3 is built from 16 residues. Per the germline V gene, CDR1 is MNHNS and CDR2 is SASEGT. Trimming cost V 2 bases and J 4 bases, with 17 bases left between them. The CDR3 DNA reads TGTGCCAGCAGTGAAATTGTGGGAAACCCCCCAGAGACCCAGTACTTC. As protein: CASSEIVGNPPETQYF.

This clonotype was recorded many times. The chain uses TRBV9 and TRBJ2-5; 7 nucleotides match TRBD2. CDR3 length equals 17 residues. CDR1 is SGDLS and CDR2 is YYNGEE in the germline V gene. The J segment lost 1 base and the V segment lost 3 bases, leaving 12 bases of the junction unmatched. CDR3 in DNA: TGTGCCAGCAGCGAGGGACTAACCACAACCTCCCAAGAGACCCAGTACTTC. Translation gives CASSEGLTTTSQETQYF.

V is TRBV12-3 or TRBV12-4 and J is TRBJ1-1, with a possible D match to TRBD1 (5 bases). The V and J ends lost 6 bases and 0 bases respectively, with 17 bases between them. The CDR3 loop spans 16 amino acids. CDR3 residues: CASSWGGGSVNTEAFF. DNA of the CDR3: TGTGCCAGCAGCTGGGGTGGGGGGTCCGTGAACACTGAAGCTTTCTTT.

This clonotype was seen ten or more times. DNA of the CDR3: TGTGCCATCAGTGAGTCGAGAAGGGACACTGAAGCTTTCTTT. The encoded protein is CAISESRRDTEAFF. The gene calls are TRBV10-3 and TRBJ1-1, with no clear D. CDR3 length equals 14 residues. CDR1 ENHRY and CDR2 SYGVKD come from the germline V gene. Trimming took 0 bases from V and 3 from J, leaving 8 bases between them.

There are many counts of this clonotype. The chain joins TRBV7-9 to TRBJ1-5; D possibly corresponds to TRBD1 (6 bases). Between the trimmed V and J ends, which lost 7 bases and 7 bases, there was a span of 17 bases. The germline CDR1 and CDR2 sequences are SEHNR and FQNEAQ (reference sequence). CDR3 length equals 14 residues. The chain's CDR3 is CASTRDGGGQPQHF. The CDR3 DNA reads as TGTGCCAGCACACGAGATGGGGGCGGCCAGCCCCAGCATTTT.

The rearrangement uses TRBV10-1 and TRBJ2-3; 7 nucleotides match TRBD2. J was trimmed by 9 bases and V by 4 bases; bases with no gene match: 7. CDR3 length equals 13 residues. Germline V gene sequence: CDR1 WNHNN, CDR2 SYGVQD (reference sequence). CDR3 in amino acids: CASSGSGLGTQYF. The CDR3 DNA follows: TGCGCCAGCAGTGGGTCCGGACTAGGGACGCAGTATTTT.

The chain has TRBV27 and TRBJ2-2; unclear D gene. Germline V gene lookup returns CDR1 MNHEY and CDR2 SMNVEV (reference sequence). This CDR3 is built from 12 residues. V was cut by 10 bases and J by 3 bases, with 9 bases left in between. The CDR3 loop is CATSTHTGELFF. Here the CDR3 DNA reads TGTGCCACCTCTACTCACACCGGGGAGCTGTTTTTT.

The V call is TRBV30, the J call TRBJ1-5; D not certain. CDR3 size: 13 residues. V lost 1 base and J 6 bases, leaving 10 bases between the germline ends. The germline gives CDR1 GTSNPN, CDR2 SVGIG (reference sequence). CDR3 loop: CAWSDSGPQPQHF. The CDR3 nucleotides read TGTGCCTGGAGTGATTCCGGCCCTCAGCCCCAGCATTTT.

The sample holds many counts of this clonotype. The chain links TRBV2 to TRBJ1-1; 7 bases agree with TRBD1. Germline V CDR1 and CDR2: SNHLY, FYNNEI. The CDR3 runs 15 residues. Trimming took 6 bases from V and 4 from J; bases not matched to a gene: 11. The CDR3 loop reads CASRHPGGVGTEAFF. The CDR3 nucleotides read TGTGCCAGCAGACACCCAGGGGGGGTGGGCACTGAAGCTTTCTTT.

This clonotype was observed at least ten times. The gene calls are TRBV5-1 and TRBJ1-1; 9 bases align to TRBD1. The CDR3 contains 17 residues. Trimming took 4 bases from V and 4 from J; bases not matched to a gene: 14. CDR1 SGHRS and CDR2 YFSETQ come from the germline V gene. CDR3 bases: TGCGCCAGCAGCACAACCGGGACAGGGAGGGGAGGCACTGAAGCTTTCTTT. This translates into CASSTTGTGRGGTEAFF.

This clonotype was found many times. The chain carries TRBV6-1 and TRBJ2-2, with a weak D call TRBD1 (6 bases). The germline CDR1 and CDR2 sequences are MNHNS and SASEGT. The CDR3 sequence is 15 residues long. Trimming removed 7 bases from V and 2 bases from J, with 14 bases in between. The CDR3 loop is CASTPWGQNTGELFF. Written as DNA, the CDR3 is TGTGCCAGCACCCCGTGGGGACAAAACACCGGGGAGCTGTTTTTT.

CDR3 amino acids: CASNADGIGLEYF. The CDR3 DNA follows: TGTGCCAGCAACGCAGACGGAATCGGACTAGAGTACTTC. The genes are TRBV7-2 and TRBJ2-5, with TRBD2 matching over 7 bases. V gave up 7 bases and J gave up 12 bases; unmatched junction bases: 14. The V gene's germline CDR1 is SGHTA and CDR2 FQGNSA. The length of the CDR3 is 13 residues.

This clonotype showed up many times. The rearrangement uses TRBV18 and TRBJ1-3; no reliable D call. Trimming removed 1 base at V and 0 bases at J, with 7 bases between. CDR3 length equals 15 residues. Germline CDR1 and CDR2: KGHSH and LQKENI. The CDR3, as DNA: TGTGCCAGCTCACCACTTGAGTCCTCTGGAAACACCATATATTTT. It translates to CASSPLESSGNTIYF.

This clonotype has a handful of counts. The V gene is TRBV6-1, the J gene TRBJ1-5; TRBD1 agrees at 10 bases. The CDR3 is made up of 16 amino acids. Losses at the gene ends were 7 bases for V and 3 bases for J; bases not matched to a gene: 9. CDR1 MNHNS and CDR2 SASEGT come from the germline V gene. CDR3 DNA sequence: TGTGCCAGCATGCCCCGGGACAGGGGACCCAATCAGCCCCAGCATTTT. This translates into CASMPRDRGPNQPQHF.

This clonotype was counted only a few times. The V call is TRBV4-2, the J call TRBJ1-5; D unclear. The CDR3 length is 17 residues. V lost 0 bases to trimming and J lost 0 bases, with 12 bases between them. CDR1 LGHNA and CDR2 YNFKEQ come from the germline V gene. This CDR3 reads CASSQELGGYSNQPQHF. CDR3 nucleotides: TGTGCCAGCAGCCAAGAATTGGGTGGTTATAGCAATCAGCCCCAGCATTTT.

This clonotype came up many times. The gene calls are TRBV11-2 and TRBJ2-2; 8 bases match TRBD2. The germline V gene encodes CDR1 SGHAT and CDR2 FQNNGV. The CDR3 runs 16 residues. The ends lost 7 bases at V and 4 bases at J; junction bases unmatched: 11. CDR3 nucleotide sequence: TGTGCCAGCACTGGACCGGGACTAGGTCCCACCGGGGAGCTGTTTTTT. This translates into CASTGPGLGPTGELFF.

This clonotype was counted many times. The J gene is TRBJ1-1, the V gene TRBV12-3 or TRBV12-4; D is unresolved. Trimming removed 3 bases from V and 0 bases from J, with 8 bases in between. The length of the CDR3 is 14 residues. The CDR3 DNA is TGTGCCAGCAGTTTTAGTTGGGTGAACACTGAAGCTTTCTTT. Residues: CASSFSWVNTEAFF.

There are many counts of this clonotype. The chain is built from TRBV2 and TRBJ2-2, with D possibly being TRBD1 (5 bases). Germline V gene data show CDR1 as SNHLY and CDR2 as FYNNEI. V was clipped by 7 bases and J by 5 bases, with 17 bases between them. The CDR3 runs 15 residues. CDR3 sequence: CASNDGAGRTGELFF. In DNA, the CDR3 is TGTGCCAGCAACGATGGGGCAGGGCGGACCGGGGAGCTGTTTTTT.

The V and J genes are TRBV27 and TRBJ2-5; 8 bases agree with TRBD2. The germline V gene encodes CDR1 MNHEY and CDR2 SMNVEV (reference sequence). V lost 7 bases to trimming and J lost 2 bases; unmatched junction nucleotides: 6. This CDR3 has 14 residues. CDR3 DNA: TGTGCCAGCAAACTAGCGGTCGGACAAGAGACCCAGTACTTC. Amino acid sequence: CASKLAVGQETQYF.

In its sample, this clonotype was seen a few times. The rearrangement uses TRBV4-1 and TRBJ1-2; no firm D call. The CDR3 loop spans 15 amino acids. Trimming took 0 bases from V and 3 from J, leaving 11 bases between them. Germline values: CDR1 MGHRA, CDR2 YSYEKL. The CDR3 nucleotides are TGCGCCAGCAGCCAAGACGTAGCCGGTTACTATGGCTACACCTTC. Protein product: CASSQDVAGYYGYTF.

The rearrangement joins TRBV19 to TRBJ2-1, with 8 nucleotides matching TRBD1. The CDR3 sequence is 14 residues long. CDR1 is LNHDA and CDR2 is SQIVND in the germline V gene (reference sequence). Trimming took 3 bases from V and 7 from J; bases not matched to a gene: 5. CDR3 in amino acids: CASSMDRAINEQFF. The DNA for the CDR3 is TGTGCCAGTAGTATGGACAGGGCAATTAATGAGCAGTTCTTC. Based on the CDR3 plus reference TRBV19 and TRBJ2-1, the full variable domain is DGGITQSPKYLFRKEGQNVTLSCEQNLNHDAMYWYRQDPGQGLRLIYYSQIVNDFQKGDIAEGYSVSREKKESFPLTVTSAQKNPTAFYLCASSMDRAINEQFFGPGTRLTVL.